Included here is one TCR beta chain sequence, with context. Its specificity is not known. The entry originates in a study of T cell responses to AZD1222 COVID-19 vaccine. General study findings and limits: Just a handful of AZD1222 recipients tested seropositive at baseline. Clonal diversity may have been underestimated, and the donors were mostly white British, with more females than males. Close to half of all spike-specific TCRs reportedly target regions of the variants that are unmutated.

V lost 1 base to trimming and J lost 3 bases, with 10 bases between them. The CDR3 spans 15 residues. Germline values: CDR1 LGHDT, CDR2 YNNKEL (reference sequence). Sequencing was performed with immunoSEQ multiplex PCR; in TCRdb, only in-frame clones are kept and a portion is missing. Here the sample spans fewer than 110,000 clones, 91% being singletons. The receptor was isolated from an adult in good health. The chain carries TRBV3-1 (or the pseudogene TRBV3-2) and TRBJ2-1; D gene unclear. The sample consisted of peripheral blood, taken on day 0 of AZD1222 vaccination. The CDR3, as DNA: TGTGCCAGCAGCCAAGCCGGGCTGCGCTACAATGAGCAGTTCTTC. Protein sequence: CASSQAGLRYNEQFF.